Listed below are T cell receptor beta chains from one sample, sequenced in a study of control samples from healthy donors and cancer patients. Using immunoSEQ multiplex PCR, the repertoire was profiled, and TCRdb retains in-frame clones only, with some absent. The sample lists about 130,000 clones; approximately 90% were seen once. Sample: blood. These receptors were obtained from a man between 45 and 60 years old in good health. The CDR3 runs from the conserved cysteine through the conserved F or W. A D gene is named only where the DNA matches it firmly. Size values are once, few and many counts, or a class for expanded clones, and some rows have none.

V gene	clone size	J gene	D gene	CDR3 protein	CDR3 DNA
TRBV24-1	-	TRBJ2-7	-	CATSDARHSYEQYF	TGTGCCACCAGTGACGCCAGGCACTCCTACGAGCAGTACTTC
TRBV18	-	TRBJ1-2	TRBD1	CASSRTTGGIDYGYTF	TGTGCCAGCTCACGAACGACAGGGGGAATCGACTATGGCTACACCTTC
TRBV5-1	once	TRBJ2-1	-	CASSFGGHEQFF	TGCGCCAGCAGCTTCGGGGGACATGAGCAGTTCTTC
TRBV5-1	-	TRBJ1-6	TRBD1	CASSYTTGNNSPLHF	TGCGCCAGCAGCTACACGACAGGGAATAATTCACCCCTCCACTTT
TRBV7-3	-	TRBJ2-6	-	CASSLGSSGANVLTF	TGTGCCAGCAGCTTAGGAAGCTCTGGGGCCAACGTCCTGACTTTC
TRBV4-1	few	TRBJ1-1	-	CASSQGLTEAFF	TGCGCCAGCAGCCAAGGTCTCACTGAAGCTTTCTTT
TRBV7-3	-	TRBJ2-1	TRBD1	CASSSAHRGPSSYNEQFF	TGTGCCAGCAGCTCAGCACACAGGGGGCCCAGCTCCTACAATGAGCAGTTCTTC
TRBV2	-	TRBJ2-2	-	CASSEQTNTGELFF	TGTGCCAGCAGTGAACAGACGAACACCGGGGAGCTGTTTTTT
TRBV5-4	few	TRBJ1-4	-	CASSLKGGISNEKLFF	TGTGCCAGCAGCTTGAAGGGGGGGATTTCTAATGAAAAACTGTTTTTT
TRBV6-5	once	TRBJ1-1	-	CASSYSGPMGNTAFF	TGTGCCAGCAGTTACTCGGGACCGATGGGGAATACGGCTTTCTTT
TRBV11-3	-	TRBJ2-1	TRBD2	CASSLWTSHEQFF	TGTGCCAGCAGCCTCTGGACTAGCCATGAGCAGTTCTTC
TRBV28	-	TRBJ2-2	-	CASSFGSRHGELFF	TGTGCCAGCAGTTTTGGGTCCCGTCACGGGGAGCTGTTTTTT
TRBV7-6	-	TRBJ1-3	-	CASSLGGHRESGNTIYF	TGTGCCAGCAGCTTAGGAGGGCACAGGGAGTCCGGAAACACCATATATTTT
TRBV7-9	-	TRBJ2-7	-	CASTDGLYYEQYF	TGTGCCAGCACGGACGGCCTGTACTACGAGCAGTACTTC
TRBV19	-	TRBJ1-4	-	CASSNTLTINEKLFF	TGTGCCAGTAGCAACACTTTGACCATAAATGAAAAACTGTTTTTT
TRBV24-1	-	TRBJ1-2	TRBD1	CATSGGQGKRYGYTF	TGTGCCACCAGTGGGGGACAGGGGAAAAGGTATGGCTACACCTTC
TRBV28	-	TRBJ2-7	TRBD2	CASSLSSGGPTEQYF	TGTGCCAGCAGTTTATCCAGCGGGGGCCCCACGGAGCAGTACTTC
TRBV2	-	TRBJ2-5	TRBD2	CASSGTSGGSLGTQYF	TGTGCCAGCAGTGGGACTAGCGGGGGTTCCCTAGGGACCCAGTACTTC
TRBV6-1	-	TRBJ2-3	-	CASSEALTVWTHTQYF	TGTGCCAGCAGTGAAGCGCTCACAGTTTGGACACATACGCAGTATTTT
TRBV28	once	TRBJ2-6	-	CASSLMNSGANVLTF	TGTGCCAGCAGTTTAATGAATTCTGGGGCCAACGTCCTGACTTTC
TRBV13	-	TRBJ2-7	TRBD1	CASSHGTGGYEQYF	TGTGCCAGCAGCCACGGGACAGGGGGCTACGAGCAGTACTTC
TRBV28	-	TRBJ1-2	-	CASSLQNGYTF	TGTGCCAGCAGTTTACAGAATGGCTACACCTTC
TRBV29-1	-	TRBJ2-3	-	CSVGVGQRDTQYF	TGCAGCGTTGGGGTCGGCCAAAGGGATACGCAGTATTTT
TRBV7-3	-	TRBJ2-2	-	CASQLSLSGELFF	TGTGCCAGCCAGCTCAGTTTGTCGGGGGAGCTGTTTTTT
TRBV27	-	TRBJ2-1	TRBD1	CASSSKTGTGNEQFF	TGTGCCAGCAGTTCCAAGACAGGGACGGGGAATGAGCAGTTCTTC
TRBV25-1	-	TRBJ2-1	-	CASSEFRGNNEQFF	TGTGCCAGCAGTGAATTTCGGGGGAACAATGAGCAGTTCTTC
TRBV12-3/TRBV12-4	-	TRBJ2-5	-	CASSLSETQYF	TGTGCCAGCAGTCTTTCAGAGACCCAGTACTTC